The present entry profiles one T cell receptor beta chain with its context. Its antigen is still unknown. This CDR3 region has 14 residues. Germline CDR1 and CDR2: LGHDT and YNNKEL (reference sequence). V lost 0 bases and J lost 4, with 7 bases in between. This sample was taken from a study of T cell responses to AZD1222 COVID-19 vaccine. Study-level points and caveats: Vaccine-related CD4 TCRs covered spike, predominating at 160-218 and 743-854. Nearly half of unique spike-specific TCRs reportedly avoided B.1.351 and B.1.1.7 mutated regions. Recipients of AZD1222 seropositive at baseline numbered only 5 or 6. Repertoires were obtained only post-peak T cell response.

Repertoires were generated with immunoSEQ multiplex PCR, while TCRdb's copy carries only in-frame clones and drops some. The sample yields about 200,000 clones, approximately 94% seen once. The source was peripheral blood, collected 28 days after the second dose of the MenACWY control vaccine. The receptor was derived from an adult who received the MenACWY meningococcal vaccine as a control. This rearrangement joins TRBV3-1 (or the pseudogene TRBV3-2) to TRBJ1-5; no clear D. CDR3 protein: CASSQEQENQPQHF. CDR3 nucleotides: TGTGCCAGCAGCCAAGAACAAGAAAATCAGCCCCAGCATTTT.